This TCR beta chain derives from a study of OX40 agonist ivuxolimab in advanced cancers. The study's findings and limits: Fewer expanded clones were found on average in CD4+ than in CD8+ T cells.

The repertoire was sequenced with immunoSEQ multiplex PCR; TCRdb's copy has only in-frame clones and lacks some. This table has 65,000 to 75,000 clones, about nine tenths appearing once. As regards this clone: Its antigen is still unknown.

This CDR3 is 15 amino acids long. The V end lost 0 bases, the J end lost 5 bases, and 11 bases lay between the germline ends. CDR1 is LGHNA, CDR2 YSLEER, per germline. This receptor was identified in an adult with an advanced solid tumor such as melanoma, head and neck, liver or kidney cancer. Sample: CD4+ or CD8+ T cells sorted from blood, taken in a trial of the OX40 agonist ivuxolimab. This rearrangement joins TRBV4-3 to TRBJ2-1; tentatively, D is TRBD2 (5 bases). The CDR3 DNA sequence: TGCGCCAGCAGCCAAGATGGAGGCACCCACAATGAGCAGTTCTTC. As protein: CASSQDGGTHNEQFF.